The rows below give T cell receptor beta chains drawn from one sample of a study of cytomegalovirus exposure and HLA in healthy donors. The table came from immunoSEQ multiplex PCR; TCRdb's copy has only in-frame clones and leaves some out. This sample has roughly 110,000 clones, with 77% found just once. Material for sequencing was PBMCs. Receptors originate from a male donor in good health and CMV-seronegative. Both conserved end residues are part of each CDR3. D genes are given only for firm matches. The size of a clone is reported for some rows only, either as once, few or many, or as a class for expanded clones.

v_gene	j_gene	d_gene	abundance	CDR3aa	CDR3nt
TRBV27	TRBJ1-5	.	.	CASSLLGGAMNQPQHF	TGTGCCAGCAGTTTATTGGGGGGAGCCATGAATCAGCCCCAGCATTTT
TRBV19	TRBJ2-7	TRBD1	.	CASSPRDRGSYEQYF	TGTGCCAGTAGTCCAAGGGACAGGGGCTCCTACGAGCAGTACTTC
TRBV4-1	TRBJ2-7	TRBD1	few	CASSHREPGQGAGEQYF	TGCGCCAGCAGCCATCGGGAACCGGGACAGGGGGCTGGCGAGCAGTACTTC
TRBV7-9	TRBJ2-7	.	.	CASSSQTRTSYEQYF	TGTGCCAGCAGCTCCCAAACTAGAACCTCCTACGAGCAGTACTTC
TRBV6-5	TRBJ2-7	.	.	CASSTRDSPYEQYF	TGTGCCAGCAGCACGCGGGACAGTCCCTACGAGCAGTACTTC
TRBV7-8	TRBJ2-2	.	.	CASSLDRGTGELFF	TGTGCCAGCAGCTTAGATCGCGGAACCGGGGAGCTGTTTTTT
TRBV7-3	TRBJ2-2	TRBD2	.	CASSLTSGRAGELFF	TGTGCCAGCAGCTTAACTAGCGGGAGGGCCGGGGAGCTGTTTTTT
TRBV6-5	TRBJ2-1	.	.	CASSYSSPNEQFF	TGTGCCAGCAGTTACTCGAGCCCAAATGAGCAGTTCTTC
TRBV9	TRBJ2-3	TRBD2	.	CASSVEAGGPTDTQYF	TGTGCCAGCAGCGTAGAGGCGGGAGGGCCGACAGATACGCAGTATTTT
TRBV18	TRBJ1-1	.	.	CASSPRRGAHLNTEAFF	TGTGCCAGCTCACCACGGCGGGGGGCCCATCTCAACACTGAAGCTTTCTTT
TRBV11-2	TRBJ2-1	TRBD2	.	CASSLVGLATNEQFF	TGTGCCAGCAGCTTAGTGGGACTAGCGACCAATGAGCAGTTCTTC
TRBV30	TRBJ2-2	TRBD1	.	CAWSAWDRRSTGELFF	TGTGCCTGGAGTGCATGGGACAGACGTTCTACCGGGGAGCTGTTTTTT
TRBV27	TRBJ1-1	.	few	CASKNRAWEAFF	TGTGCCAGCAAAAACAGGGCTTGGGAAGCTTTCTTT
TRBV11-2	TRBJ1-4	.	.	CASRNVGGRSEKLFF	TGTGCCAGCAGGAACGTCGGGGGTCGGAGTGAAAAACTGTTTTTT
TRBV19	TRBJ2-3	TRBD2	.	CASTGLDLTDTQYF	TGTGCCAGTACGGGACTAGACCTCACAGATACGCAGTATTTT
TRBV2	TRBJ1-2	.	few	CASSEEGGRFPYGYTF	TGTGCCAGCAGTGAAGAGGGGGGGCGCTTCCCCTATGGCTACACCTTC
TRBV7-2	TRBJ2-2	TRBD2	.	CASSRNSGRAGELFF	TGTGCCAGCAGCCGCAATAGCGGGAGGGCCGGGGAGCTGTTTTTT
TRBV29-1	TRBJ2-2	TRBD2	.	CSTLAGSDTGELFF	TGCAGCACTCTAGCGGGATCGGACACCGGGGAGCTGTTTTTT
TRBV7-2	TRBJ2-1	TRBD1	.	CASSFPDRNEQFF	TGTGCCAGCAGCTTCCCGGACAGGAATGAGCAGTTCTTC
TRBV18	TRBJ2-6	TRBD1	.	CASSPYGTGGPGANVLTF	TGTGCCAGCTCACCTTATGGGACAGGGGGGCCTGGGGCCAACGTCCTGACTTTC
TRBV7-7	TRBJ2-6	TRBD1	.	CASSPRTGHTGANVLTF	TGTGCCAGCAGCCCCCGGACAGGCCACACTGGGGCCAACGTCCTGACTTTC
TRBV4-1	TRBJ1-1	.	.	CASSRTRDTEAFF	TGCGCCAGCAGCCGTACCCGGGACACTGAAGCTTTCTTT
TRBV2	TRBJ2-5	.	.	CAGSEVRTPPRTQYF	TGTGCCGGCAGTGAAGTTAGGACACCCCCGAGGACCCAGTACTTC
TRBV5-6	TRBJ1-2	.	.	CASSLQGVTNYGYTF	TGTGCCAGCAGCTTACAGGGCGTTACTAACTATGGCTACACCTTC
TRBV19	TRBJ1-2	TRBD1	.	CASSGGRTGAQGGYTF	TGTGCCAGTAGTGGAGGAAGGACAGGGGCGCAGGGCGGCTACACCTTC
TRBV7-3	TRBJ2-1	TRBD2	.	CASSFLAGRGEQFF	TGTGCCAGCAGCTTCCTAGCGGGAAGGGGCGAGCAGTTCTTC
TRBV7-2	TRBJ1-2	TRBD1	few	CASSPGTGNGYTF	TGTGCCAGCAGCCCCGGGACAGGGAATGGCTACACCTTC
TRBV2	TRBJ2-7	.	.	CANVADSSYAQYF	TGTGCCAACGTAGCGGACTCTTCCTACGCGCAGTACTTC
TRBV25-1	TRBJ1-2	TRBD1	.	CASASGGGYTF	TGTGCCAGCGCTTCAGGGGGTGGCTACACCTTC
TRBV28	TRBJ1-2	.	.	CASSFGQGSYGYTF	TGTGCCAGCAGTTTCGGCCAGGGAAGCTATGGCTACACCTTC
TRBV29-1	TRBJ1-2	.	once	CSVVNSLSGGYTF	TGCAGCGTTGTTAACAGTCTAAGCGGGGGCTACACCTTC
TRBV5-8	TRBJ2-7	TRBD2	.	CASSDGTSGRAYEQYF	TGTGCCAGCAGCGACGGGACTAGCGGGAGGGCCTATGAGCAGTACTTC
TRBV2	TRBJ1-5	.	.	CASSVSGLSNQPQHF	TGTGCCAGCAGTGTTTCGGGTTTAAGCAATCAGCCCCAGCATTTT
TRBV7-9	TRBJ2-7	.	.	CASSHRDKSYEQYF	TGTGCCAGCAGCCACCGGGACAAATCCTACGAGCAGTACTTC
TRBV10-3	TRBJ2-7	.	.	CAISGEAEGYEQYF	TGTGCCATCAGTGGGGAGGCCGAGGGCTACGAGCAGTACTTC
TRBV6-5	TRBJ2-4	TRBD1	.	CASSYDRDGSIQYF	TGTGCCAGCAGTTACGACAGGGATGGCAGCATTCAGTACTTC
TRBV7-7	TRBJ2-5	.	.	CASSPGLWETQYF	TGTGCCAGCAGCCCGGGACTCTGGGAGACCCAGTACTTC
TRBV6-1	TRBJ1-5	.	.	CASNHRNQPQHF	TGTGCCAGCAACCACAGAAATCAGCCCCAGCATTTT
TRBV18	TRBJ2-7	TRBD1	.	CASSRDRGPGDEQYF	TGTGCCAGCTCACGGGACAGGGGGCCAGGGGACGAGCAGTACTTC
TRBV4-1	TRBJ2-3	TRBD2	.	CASSLLPGGSKDTQYF	TGCGCCAGCAGCCTCCTTCCGGGAGGGTCCAAAGATACGCAGTATTTT
TRBV27	TRBJ2-7	.	.	CASSLLGQSSYEQYF	TGTGCCAGCAGTTTATTAGGACAAAGCTCCTACGAGCAGTACTTC
TRBV11-2	TRBJ2-7	.	few	CASSLEGEVTYEQYF	TGTGCCAGCAGCTTAGAAGGGGAGGTAACGTACGAGCAGTACTTC
TRBV5-4	TRBJ2-7	.	.	CASSLGVMDEQYF	TGTGCCAGCAGCTTGGGAGTGATGGACGAGCAGTACTTC
TRBV25-1	TRBJ2-1	TRBD1	.	CASSGQAGTDPDNEQFF	TGTGCCAGCAGTGGCCAAGCCGGGACAGATCCTGACAATGAGCAGTTCTTC